This TCR beta chain derives from a study of blood T cell repertoires in COVID-19. Across the whole study: The origin of the acute and convalescent COVID-19 samples was the United States, Italy and Spain. T cells, B-cell-depleted T cells, or PBMCs supplied cDNA or gDNA.

CDR1 and CDR2 from the germline V gene are SGHDN and FVKESK. The V and J ends lost 0 bases and 8 bases, in that order; junction bases with no gene match: 8. The CDR3 has 15 amino acids. Original data processing: For nucleated cells, counts were estimated from reference gene primer amplification. Some clones are missing from TCRdb's copy, which holds only in-frame ones; the method was immunoSEQ multiplex PCR. V, J and clone size were drawn from that table, and D and trimming were deduced from the DNA. The sample lists 190,000 or so clones; approximately 87% were seen once. This TCR was recovered from a man in his 60s who had recovered from COVID-19. Input material: peripheral blood. V and J are TRBV14 and TRBJ1-2, with 8 bases matching TRBD1. The DNA for the CDR3 is TGTGCCAGCAGCCAAGAGGGAGCCAGGGGGCAAGGCTACACCTTC. Protein product: CASSQEGARGQGYTF. Together with reference TRBV14 and TRBJ1-2, the CDR3 gives the full variable domain: EAGVTQFPSHSVIEKGQTVTLRCDPISGHDNLYWYRRVMGKEIKFLLHFVKESKQDESGMPNNRFLAERTGGTYSTLKVQPAELEDSGVYFCASSQEGARGQGYTFGSGTRLTVV.